This T cell receptor beta chain comes out of a study of T cells of healthy individuals. TCRdb reprocessed the 5' RACE reads with MiXCR, giving one entry per CDR3 protein. The sample has fewer than 75,000 distinct CDR3 sequences, under 20% seen once; the top ten hold 4% to 5%. The TCR was taken from a human donor in good health.

The CDR3 bases are TGTGCCAGCAGCTTAGGGGGGACAGGCACCGGGGAGCTGTTTTTT. Protein: CASSLGGTGTGELFF. This chain connects TRBV7-6 to TRBJ2-2; 8 bases are shared with TRBD1. CDR1 SGHVS and CDR2 FNYEAQ come from the germline V gene. Trimming at V came to 1 base and at J to 4 bases, leaving 2 bases not matched to a gene. The CDR3 runs 15 residues.